This T cell receptor (beta chain) was identified during a study of blood T cell repertoires in COVID-19. Produced via immunoSEQ multiplex PCR; TCRdb's table is partial and in-frame only. The table has over 200,000 clones, approximately 81% seen once. The CDR3 length is 14 residues. Trimming cost V 3 bases and J 2 bases, with 10 bases left between them. Germline CDR1 is MDHEN and CDR2 is SYDVKM. The rearrangement uses TRBV28 and TRBJ1-2; D ambiguous. Sequences were obtained from peripheral blood. This receptor was taken from an elderly woman with active or convalescent COVID-19. The CDR3 sequence is CASSLRVGNYGYTF. The CDR3 DNA reads TGTGCCAGCAGTTTGCGGGTTGGCAACTATGGCTACACCTTC.